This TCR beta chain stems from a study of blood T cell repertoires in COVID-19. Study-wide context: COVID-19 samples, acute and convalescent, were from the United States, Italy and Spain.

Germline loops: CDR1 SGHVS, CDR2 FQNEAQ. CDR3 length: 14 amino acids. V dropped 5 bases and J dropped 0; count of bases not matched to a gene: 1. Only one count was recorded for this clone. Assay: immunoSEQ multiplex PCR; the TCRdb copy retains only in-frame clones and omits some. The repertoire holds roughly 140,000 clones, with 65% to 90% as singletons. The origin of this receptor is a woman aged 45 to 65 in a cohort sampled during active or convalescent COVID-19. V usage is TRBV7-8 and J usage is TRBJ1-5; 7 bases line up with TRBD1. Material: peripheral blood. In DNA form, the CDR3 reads TGTGCCAGCAGCCGGGACAGTAGCAATCAGCCCCAGCATTTT. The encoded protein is CASSRDSSNQPQHF.